The TCR beta chain described here comes from a study of lymphopenia after photon versus proton radiotherapy. As concerns this clone: What it recognizes is unknown.

There are 14 residues in the CDR3. The V end was cut by 0 bases, the J end by 5 bases, with 11 bases between. CDR1 is GTSNPN and CDR2 is SVGIG in the germline V gene (reference sequence). The method was immunoSEQ multiplex PCR; TCRdb's version includes in-frame clones alone and lacks a portion of them. The sample carries 150,000 to 200,000 clones, 75% to 90% recorded once. Study-level points and caveats: Authors raise, but do not show, better survival with proton therapy. A bigger post-nadir fall in TCR diversity correlated inversely with survival time in deceased patients. Proton therapy kept repertoires fairly stable, unlike photons, which gained effector/memory cells.

J is TRBJ1-3 and V is TRBV30; D gene uncertain. The material was peripheral blood, obtained from a patient treated with photon-based radiotherapy. This TCR was sampled from a man aged 45-60 years with gastric cancer. As DNA, the CDR3 is TGTGCCTGGAGTGTTCTCCCACAGAGAAACACCATATATTTT. Translated, it gives CAWSVLPQRNTIYF.